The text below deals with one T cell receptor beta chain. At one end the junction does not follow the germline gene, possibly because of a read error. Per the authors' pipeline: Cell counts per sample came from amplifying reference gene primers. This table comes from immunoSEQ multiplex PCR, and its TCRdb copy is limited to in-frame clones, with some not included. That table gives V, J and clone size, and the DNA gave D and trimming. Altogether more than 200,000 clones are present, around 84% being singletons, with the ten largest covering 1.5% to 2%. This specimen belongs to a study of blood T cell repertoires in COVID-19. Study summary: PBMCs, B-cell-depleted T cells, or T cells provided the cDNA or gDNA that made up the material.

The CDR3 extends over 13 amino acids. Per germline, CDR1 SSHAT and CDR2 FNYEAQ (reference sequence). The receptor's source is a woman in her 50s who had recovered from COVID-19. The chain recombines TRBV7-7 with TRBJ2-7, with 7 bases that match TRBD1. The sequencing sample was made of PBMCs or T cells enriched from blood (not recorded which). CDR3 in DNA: TGTGCTAGCAGCAAGGGGGCCGGGACCGAGCAGTACTTC. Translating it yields CASSKGAGTEQYF.